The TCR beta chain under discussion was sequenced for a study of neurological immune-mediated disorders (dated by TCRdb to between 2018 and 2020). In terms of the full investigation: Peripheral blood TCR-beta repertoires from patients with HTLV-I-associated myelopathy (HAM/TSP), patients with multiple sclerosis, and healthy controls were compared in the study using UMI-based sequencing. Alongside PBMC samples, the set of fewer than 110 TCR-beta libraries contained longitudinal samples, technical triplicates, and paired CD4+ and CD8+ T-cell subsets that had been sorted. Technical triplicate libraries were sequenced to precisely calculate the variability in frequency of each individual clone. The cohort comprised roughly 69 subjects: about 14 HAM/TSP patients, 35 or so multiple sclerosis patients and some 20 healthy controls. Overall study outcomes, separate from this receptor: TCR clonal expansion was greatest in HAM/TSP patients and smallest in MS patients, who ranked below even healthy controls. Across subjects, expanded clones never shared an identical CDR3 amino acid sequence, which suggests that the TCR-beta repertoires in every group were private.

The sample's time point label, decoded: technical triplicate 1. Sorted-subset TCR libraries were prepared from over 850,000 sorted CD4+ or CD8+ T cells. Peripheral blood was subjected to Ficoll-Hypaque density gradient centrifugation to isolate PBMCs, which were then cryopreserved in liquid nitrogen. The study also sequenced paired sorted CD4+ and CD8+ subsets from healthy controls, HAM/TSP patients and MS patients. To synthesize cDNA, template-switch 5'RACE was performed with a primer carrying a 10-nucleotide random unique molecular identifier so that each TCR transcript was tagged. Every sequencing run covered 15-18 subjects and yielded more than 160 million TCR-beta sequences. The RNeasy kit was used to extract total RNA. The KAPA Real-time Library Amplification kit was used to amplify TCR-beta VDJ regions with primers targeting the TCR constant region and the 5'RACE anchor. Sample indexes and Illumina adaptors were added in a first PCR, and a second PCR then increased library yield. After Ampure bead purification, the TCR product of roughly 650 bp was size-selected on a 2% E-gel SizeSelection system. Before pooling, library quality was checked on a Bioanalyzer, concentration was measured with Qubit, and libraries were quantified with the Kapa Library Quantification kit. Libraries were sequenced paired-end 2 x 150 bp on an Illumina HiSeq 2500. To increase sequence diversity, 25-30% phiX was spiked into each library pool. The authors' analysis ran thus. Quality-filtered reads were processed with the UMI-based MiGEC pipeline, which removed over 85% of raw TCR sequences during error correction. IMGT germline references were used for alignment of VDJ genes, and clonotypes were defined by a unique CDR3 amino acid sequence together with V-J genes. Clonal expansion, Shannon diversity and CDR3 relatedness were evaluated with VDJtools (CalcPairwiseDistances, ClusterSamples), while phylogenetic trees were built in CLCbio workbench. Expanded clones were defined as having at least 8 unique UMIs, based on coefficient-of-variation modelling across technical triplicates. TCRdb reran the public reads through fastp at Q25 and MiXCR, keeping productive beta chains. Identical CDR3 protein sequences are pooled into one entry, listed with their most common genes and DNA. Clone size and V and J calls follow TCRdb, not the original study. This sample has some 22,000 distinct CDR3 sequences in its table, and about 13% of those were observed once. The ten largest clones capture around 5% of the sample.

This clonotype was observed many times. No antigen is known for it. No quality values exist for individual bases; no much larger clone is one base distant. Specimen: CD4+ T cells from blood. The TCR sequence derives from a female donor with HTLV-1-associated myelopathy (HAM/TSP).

The nucleotide sequence reads TGTGCCAGCAGCCAAGATCTACTAGCGGACAATGAGCAGTTCTTC. It translates as CASSQDLLADNEQFF. The chain joins TRBV4-2 to TRBJ2-1; TRBD2 fits 8 bases in the junction. Sequences LGHNA (CDR1) and YNFKEQ (CDR2) are obtained from the germline V gene. Its CDR3 holds 15 amino acids, cysteine through phenylalanine. The retained sequence is limited to the CDR3, 45 bases, with the frame set at the first base. Ends trimmed: V by 0 bases, J by 5 bases; bases unmatched to a gene: 3.